These 13 T cell receptor beta chains were all obtained from the same sample, sequenced in a study of blood T cell repertoires in COVID-19. Measured with immunoSEQ multiplex PCR; TCRdb has only the in-frame clones, and not every one. In the table there are 130,000 to 150,000 clones, around 83% of which are singletons. The sample consisted of peripheral blood. Receptors originate from a woman older than 75 with acute or convalescent COVID-19.

The chain recombines TRBV30 with TRBJ1-4; D gene uncertain. V gave up 1 base and J gave up 5 bases, with 11 bases separating them. Germline values: CDR1 GTSNPN, CDR2 SVGIG (reference sequence). The CDR3 spans 14 residues. The CDR3 spells CAWSAGAYNEKLFF. The CDR3 DNA follows: TGTGCCTGGAGTGCAGGCGCCTACAATGAAAAACTGTTTTTT.

The chain carries TRBV5-1 and TRBJ2-2; 8 bases are shared with TRBD2. V trimming: 2 bases; J trimming: 2 bases; junction bases outside the gene matches: 2. This CDR3 contains 15 residues. Germline CDR1 and CDR2: SGHRS and YFSETQ. This CDR3 is CASSLTSGNTGELFF. CDR3 sequence (DNA): TGCGCCAGCAGCTTAACTAGCGGAAACACCGGGGAGCTGTTTTTT.

The V gene is TRBV27, the J gene TRBJ1-2; no firm D call. The CDR3 is 15 residues long. Per the germline V gene, CDR1 is MNHEY and CDR2 is SMNVEV (reference sequence). Trimming shortened V by 5 bases and J by 3 bases, and 16 bases separated the two germline ends. The CDR3 spells CASSPYYEVHYGYTF. The CDR3 nucleotides are TGTGCCAGCAGTCCCTACTACGAGGTTCACTATGGCTACACCTTC.

CDR3: CASSQDTGGFMNTEAFF. The DNA for the CDR3 is TGCGCCAGCAGCCAAGATACAGGGGGTTTCATGAACACTGAAGCTTTCTTT. The chain is built from TRBV4-1 and TRBJ1-1; 8 positions agree with TRBD1. V gave up 0 bases and J gave up 0 bases; unmatched junction bases: 6. This CDR3 region has 17 residues. CDR1 and CDR2 from the germline V gene are MGHRA and YSYEKL.

This clone was seen a few times. The same CDR3 is also encoded by other DNA sequences in this sample. The chain recombines TRBV7-3 with TRBJ2-1, with TRBD2 matching 11 bases. V lost 5 bases, J lost 4 bases, and 7 bases stayed unmatched. This CDR3 is 16 amino acids long. CDR1 and CDR2 (germline): SGHTA, FQGTGA. In nucleotides, the CDR3 is TGTGCCAGCAGCCCGAATAGCGGGGGGGCATACAATGAGCAGTTCTTC. Translating it yields CASSPNSGGAYNEQFF. The complete variable domain, with remaining parts taken from reference TRBV7-3 and TRBJ2-1, reads GAGVSQTPSNKVTEKGKYVELRCDPISGHTALYWYRQSLGQGPEFLIYFQGTGAADDSGLPNDRFFAVRPEGSVSTLKIQRTERGDSAVYLCASSPNSGGAYNEQFFGPGTRLTVL.

This chain uses TRBV11-3 with TRBJ2-3, with a weak D call TRBD2 (5 bases). Germline V gene data show CDR1 as SGHNT and CDR2 as YENEEA. Trimming pared 1 base from V and 9 bases from J, leaving 11 bases between. The CDR3 totals 13 residues. The CDR3 region has the DNA TGTGCCAGCAGCTTAGCCCGGGGAAGGACGCAGTATTTT. Protein product: CASSLARGRTQYF.

CDR3 protein: CASSQADGTGAGELFF. In DNA, the CDR3 is TGTGCCAGCAGCCAAGCAGATGGGACAGGGGCCGGGGAGCTGTTTTTT. The chain recombines TRBV3-1 (or the pseudogene TRBV3-2) with TRBJ2-2, with 10 bases aligning to TRBD1. The germline gives CDR1 LGHDT, CDR2 YNNKEL (reference sequence). With 1 base clipped from V and 6 bases from J, the junction kept 5 bases outside the gene matches. The CDR3 is 16 residues long.

The V call is TRBV6-5, the J call TRBJ2-7; possibly TRBD1 for D (5 bases). The V gene lost 5 bases and the J gene lost 3 bases, with 11 bases spanning the gap. The CDR3 spans 13 residues. From germline, CDR1 is MNHEY and CDR2 SVGAGI. The CDR3 spells CASSQGINYEQYF. Here the CDR3 DNA reads TGTGCCAGCAGTCAGGGTATAAACTACGAGCAGTACTTC.

The V and J genes are TRBV27 and TRBJ1-2; TRBD1 matches 10 bases. CDR1 MNHEY and CDR2 SMNVEV come from the germline V gene (reference sequence). The V segment lost 6 bases and the J segment 4 bases; nucleotides outside the gene matches: 8. This CDR3 is 15 amino acids long. The CDR3 DNA is TGTGCCAGCAGGTGGGACAGGGGTCGCTTCTATGGCTACACCTTC. It yields the protein CASRWDRGRFYGYTF.

V usage is TRBV19 and J usage is TRBJ2-7, with 9 positions matching TRBD1. CDR3 length: 14 amino acids. V gave up 6 bases and J gave up 6 bases; unmatched junction bases: 9. Germline V gene data show CDR1 as LNHDA and CDR2 as SQIVND (reference sequence). The CDR3 DNA reads as TGTGCCAGTAGCCCGGGACAGGGATGGGGCGAGCAGTACTTC. It codes for CASSPGQGWGEQYF.

The chain combines TRBV7-2 with TRBJ1-5; 7 nucleotides line up with TRBD1. The CDR3 is made up of 13 amino acids. Germline V gives CDR1 SGHTA, CDR2 FQGNSA. V trimming: 1 base; J trimming: 14 bases; junction bases outside the gene matches: 8. The DNA of the CDR3 is TGTGCCAGCAGCTTAGACCCGGGACAGACAAAGCATTTT. This gives the protein CASSLDPGQTKHF.

CDR3 sequence: CASSLRRSREAFF. The CDR3 DNA is TGTGCCAGCAGCTTAAGGCGGTCCCGGGAAGCTTTCTTT. The chain uses TRBV5-8 and TRBJ1-1; D is unclear. Germline loops: CDR1 SGHTS, CDR2 YDEGEE. The V gene lost 2 bases and the J gene lost 8 bases, with 13 bases spanning the gap. The CDR3 has 13 amino acids.

The chain uses TRBV2 and TRBJ2-4; weak D call: TRBD2 (5 bases). CDR1 SNHLY and CDR2 FYNNEI come from the germline V gene. Trimming took 6 bases from V and 1 from J, leaving 28 bases between them. The CDR3 length is 20 residues. CDR3: CASSAKRLAVPTQAKNIQYF. The CDR3 DNA follows: TGTGCCAGCAGCGCAAAGAGGCTAGCAGTCCCTACCCAGGCCAAAAACATTCAGTACTTC.